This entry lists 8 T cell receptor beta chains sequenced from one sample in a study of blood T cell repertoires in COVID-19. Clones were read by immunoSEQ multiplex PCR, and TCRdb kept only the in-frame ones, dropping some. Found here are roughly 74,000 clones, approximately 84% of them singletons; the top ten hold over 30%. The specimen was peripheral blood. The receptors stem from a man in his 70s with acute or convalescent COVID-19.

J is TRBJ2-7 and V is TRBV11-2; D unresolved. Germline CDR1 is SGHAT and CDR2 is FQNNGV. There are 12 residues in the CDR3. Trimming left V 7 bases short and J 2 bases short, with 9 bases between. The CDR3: CASKIATYEQYF. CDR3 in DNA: TGTGCCAGCAAAATAGCCACCTACGAGCAGTACTTC.

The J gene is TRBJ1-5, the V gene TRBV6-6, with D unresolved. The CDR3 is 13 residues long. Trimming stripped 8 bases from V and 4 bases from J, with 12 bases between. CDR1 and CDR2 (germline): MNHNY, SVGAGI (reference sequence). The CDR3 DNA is TGTGCCAGCCAAACGAGCGGTAATCAGCCCCAGCATTTT. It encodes CASQTSGNQPQHF.

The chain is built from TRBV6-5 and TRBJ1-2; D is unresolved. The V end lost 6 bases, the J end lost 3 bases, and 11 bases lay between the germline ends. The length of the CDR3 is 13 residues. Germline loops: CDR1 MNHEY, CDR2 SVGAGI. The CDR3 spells CASSRTRDYGYTF. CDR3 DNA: TGTGCCAGCAGCAGGACGAGGGACTATGGCTACACCTTC.

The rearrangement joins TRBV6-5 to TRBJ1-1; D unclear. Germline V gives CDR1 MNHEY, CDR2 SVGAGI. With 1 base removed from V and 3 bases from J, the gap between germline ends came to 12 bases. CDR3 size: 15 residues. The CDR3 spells CASSYWADTDTEAFF. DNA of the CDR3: TGTGCCAGCAGTTACTGGGCAGACACTGACACTGAAGCTTTCTTT.

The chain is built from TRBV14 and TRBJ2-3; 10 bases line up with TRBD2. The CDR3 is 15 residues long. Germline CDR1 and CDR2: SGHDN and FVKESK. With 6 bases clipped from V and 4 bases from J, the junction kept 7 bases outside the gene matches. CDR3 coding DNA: TGTGCCAGCAGTTCCCGGACTAGCGGACCAGATACGCAGTATTTT. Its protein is CASSSRTSGPDTQYF.

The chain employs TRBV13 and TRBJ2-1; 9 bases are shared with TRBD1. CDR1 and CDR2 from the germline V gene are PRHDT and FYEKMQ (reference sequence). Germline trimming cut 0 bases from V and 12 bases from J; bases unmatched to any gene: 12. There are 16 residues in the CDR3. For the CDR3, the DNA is TGTGCCAGCAGCTTAGGCCGTTCGGTACAGGGGGCTTGGCAGTTCTTC. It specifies CASSLGRSVQGAWQFF.

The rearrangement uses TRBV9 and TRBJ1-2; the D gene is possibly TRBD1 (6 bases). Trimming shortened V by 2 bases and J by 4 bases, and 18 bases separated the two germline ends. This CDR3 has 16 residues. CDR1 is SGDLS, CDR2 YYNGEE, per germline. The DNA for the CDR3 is TGTGCCAGCAGCGTCTATGACAGGCCGTCCGCCTATGGCTACACCTTC. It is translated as CASSVYDRPSAYGYTF.

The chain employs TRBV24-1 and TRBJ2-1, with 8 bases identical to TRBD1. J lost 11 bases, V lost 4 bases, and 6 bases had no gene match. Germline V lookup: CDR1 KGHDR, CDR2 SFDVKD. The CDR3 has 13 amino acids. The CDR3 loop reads CATSDRDRGQQFF. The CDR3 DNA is TGTGCCACCAGTGACCGTGACAGGGGTCAGCAGTTCTTC.